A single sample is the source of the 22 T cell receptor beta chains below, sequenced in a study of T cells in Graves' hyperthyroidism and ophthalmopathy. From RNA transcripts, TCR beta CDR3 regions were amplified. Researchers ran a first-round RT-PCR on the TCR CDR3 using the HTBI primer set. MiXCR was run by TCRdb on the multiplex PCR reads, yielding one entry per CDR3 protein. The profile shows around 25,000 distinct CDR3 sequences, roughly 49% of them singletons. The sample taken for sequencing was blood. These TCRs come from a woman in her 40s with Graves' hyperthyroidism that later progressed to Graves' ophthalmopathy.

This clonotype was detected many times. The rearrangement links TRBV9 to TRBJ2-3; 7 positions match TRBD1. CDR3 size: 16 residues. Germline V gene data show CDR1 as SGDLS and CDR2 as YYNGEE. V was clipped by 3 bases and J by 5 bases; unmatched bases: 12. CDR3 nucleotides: TGTGCCAGCAGCGGCCCGGTTGGGACAGCAGGAGATACGCAGTATTTT. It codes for CASSGPVGTAGDTQYF.

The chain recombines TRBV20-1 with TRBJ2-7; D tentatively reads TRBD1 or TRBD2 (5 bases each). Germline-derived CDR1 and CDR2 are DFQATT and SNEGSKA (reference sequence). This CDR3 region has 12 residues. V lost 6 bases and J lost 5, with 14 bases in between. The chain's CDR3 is CSAPGPRDEQYF. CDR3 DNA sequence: TGCAGTGCCCCGGGACCGCGCGACGAGCAGTACTTC.

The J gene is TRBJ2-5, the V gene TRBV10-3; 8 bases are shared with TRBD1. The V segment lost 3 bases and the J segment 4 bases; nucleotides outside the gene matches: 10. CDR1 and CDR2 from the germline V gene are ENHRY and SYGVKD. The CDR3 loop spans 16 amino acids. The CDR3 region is CAISDPAGGTGETQYF. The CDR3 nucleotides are TGTGCCATCAGTGACCCCGCAGGGGGCACGGGAGAGACCCAGTACTTC.

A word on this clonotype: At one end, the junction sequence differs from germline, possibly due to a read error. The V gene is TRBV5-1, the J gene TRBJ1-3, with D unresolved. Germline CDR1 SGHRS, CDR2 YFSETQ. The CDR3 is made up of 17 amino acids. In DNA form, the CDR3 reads TGTGCCAGCGGCTTGGATTTTCTGGGTCACTCTGGAAACACCATATATTTT. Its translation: CASGLDFLGHSGNTIYF.

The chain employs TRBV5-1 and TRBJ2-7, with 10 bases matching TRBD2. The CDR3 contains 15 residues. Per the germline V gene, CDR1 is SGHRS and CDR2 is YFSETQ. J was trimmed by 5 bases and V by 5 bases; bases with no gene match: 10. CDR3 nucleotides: TGCGCCAGCAGACAAGCACTAGCGGGAAACGACGAGCAGTACTTC. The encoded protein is CASRQALAGNDEQYF.

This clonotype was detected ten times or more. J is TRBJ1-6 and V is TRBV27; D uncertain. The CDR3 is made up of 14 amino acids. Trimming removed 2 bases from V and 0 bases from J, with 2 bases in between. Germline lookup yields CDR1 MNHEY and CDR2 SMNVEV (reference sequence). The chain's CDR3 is CASSLGSYNSPLHF. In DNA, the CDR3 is TGTGCCAGCAGTTTAGGCTCCTATAATTCACCCCTCCACTTT.

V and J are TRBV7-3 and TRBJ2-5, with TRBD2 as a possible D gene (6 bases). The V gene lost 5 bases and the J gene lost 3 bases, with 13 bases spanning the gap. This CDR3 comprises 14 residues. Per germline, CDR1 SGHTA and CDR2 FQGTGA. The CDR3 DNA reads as TGTGCCAGCAGCCTCCGGGGGAGCGAAGAGACCCAGTACTTC. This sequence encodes CASSLRGSEETQYF.

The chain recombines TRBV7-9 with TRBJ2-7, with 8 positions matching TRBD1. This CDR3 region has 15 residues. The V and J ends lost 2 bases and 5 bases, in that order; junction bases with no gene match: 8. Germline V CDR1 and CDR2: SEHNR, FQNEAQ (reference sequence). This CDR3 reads CASSLYGQGSDEQYF. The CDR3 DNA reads TGTGCCAGCAGCTTATACGGACAGGGTAGCGACGAGCAGTACTTC.

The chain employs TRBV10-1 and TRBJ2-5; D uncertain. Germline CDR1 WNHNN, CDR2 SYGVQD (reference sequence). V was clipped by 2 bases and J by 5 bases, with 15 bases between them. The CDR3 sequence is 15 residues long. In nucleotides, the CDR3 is TGCGCCAGCAGTGAGGACACGGAAGGGCCTGAGACCCAGTACTTC. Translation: CASSEDTEGPETQYF.

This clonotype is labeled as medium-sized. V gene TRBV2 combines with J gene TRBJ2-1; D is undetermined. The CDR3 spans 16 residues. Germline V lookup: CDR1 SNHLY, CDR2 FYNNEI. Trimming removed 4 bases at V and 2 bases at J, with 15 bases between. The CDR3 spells CASSVVGRSTYNEQFF. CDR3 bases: TGTGCCAGCAGTGTGGTAGGCAGAAGTACCTACAATGAGCAGTTCTTC.

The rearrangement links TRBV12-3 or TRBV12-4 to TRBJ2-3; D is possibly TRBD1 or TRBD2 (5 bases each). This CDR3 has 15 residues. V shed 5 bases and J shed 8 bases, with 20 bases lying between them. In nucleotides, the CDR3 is TGTGCCAGCAGTACAGGCGGGTCCCTAGAGGCTACGCAGTATTTT. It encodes CASSTGGSLEATQYF.

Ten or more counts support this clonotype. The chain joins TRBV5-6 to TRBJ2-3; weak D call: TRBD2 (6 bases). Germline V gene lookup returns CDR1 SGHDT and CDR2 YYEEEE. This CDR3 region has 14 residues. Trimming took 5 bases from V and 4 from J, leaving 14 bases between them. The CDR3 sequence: CASRGRRGADTQYF. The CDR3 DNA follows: TGTGCCAGCAGAGGACGGAGGGGCGCAGATACGCAGTATTTT.

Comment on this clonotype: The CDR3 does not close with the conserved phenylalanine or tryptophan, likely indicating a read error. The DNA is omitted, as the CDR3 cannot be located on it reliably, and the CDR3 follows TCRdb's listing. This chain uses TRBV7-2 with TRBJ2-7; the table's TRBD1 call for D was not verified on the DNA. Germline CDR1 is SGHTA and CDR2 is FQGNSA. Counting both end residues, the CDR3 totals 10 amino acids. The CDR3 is CASSSLDRYY.

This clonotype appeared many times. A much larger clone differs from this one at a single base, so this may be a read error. CDR3 residues: CASSPRIDGEGYTF. CDR3 nucleotide sequence: TGCGCCAGCAGCCCTCGAATAGACGGGGAGGGCTACACCTTC. The V and J genes are TRBV5-1 and TRBJ1-2; D not certain. The CDR3 runs 14 residues. V was shortened by 4 bases and J by 8 bases, with 18 bases between the two germline ends. Germline CDR1 is SGHRS and CDR2 is YFSETQ.

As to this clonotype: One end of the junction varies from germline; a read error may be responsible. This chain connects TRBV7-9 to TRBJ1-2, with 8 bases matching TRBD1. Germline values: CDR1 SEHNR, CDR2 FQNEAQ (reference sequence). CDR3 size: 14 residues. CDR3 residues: CASSLGRDRHGCTF. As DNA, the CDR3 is TGTGCCAGCAGCTTGGGCCGGGACAGGCATGGCTGCACCTTC.

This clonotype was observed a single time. The CDR3 reads CASSYNKGSLYSDYTF. The CDR3 coding sequence is TGTGCCAGCAGTTACAACAAGGGCAGCTTGTACTCCGACTACACCTTC. The V call is TRBV6-2 or TRBV6-3, the J call TRBJ1-2; D is unresolved. The germline V gene has CDR1 MNHEY and CDR2 SVGEGT. This CDR3 region has 16 residues. With 2 bases removed from V and 10 bases from J, the gap between germline ends came to 23 bases.

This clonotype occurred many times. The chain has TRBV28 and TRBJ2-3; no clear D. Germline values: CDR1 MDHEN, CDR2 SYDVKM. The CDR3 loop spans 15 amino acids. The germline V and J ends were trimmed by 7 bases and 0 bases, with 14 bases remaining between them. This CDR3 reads CASIGPGGSTDTQYF. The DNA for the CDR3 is TGTGCCAGCATTGGCCCAGGCGGCAGCACAGATACGCAGTATTTT.

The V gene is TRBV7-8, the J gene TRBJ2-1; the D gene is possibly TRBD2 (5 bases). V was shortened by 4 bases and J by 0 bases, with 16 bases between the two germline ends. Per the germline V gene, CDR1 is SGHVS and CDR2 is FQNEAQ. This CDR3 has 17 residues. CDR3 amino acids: CASSYSDSPSSYNEQFF. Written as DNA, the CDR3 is TGTGCCAGCAGCTACTCGGACTCACCTAGCTCCTACAATGAGCAGTTCTTC. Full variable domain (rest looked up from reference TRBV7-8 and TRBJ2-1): GAGVSQSPRYKVAKRGQDVALRCDPISGHVSLFWYQQALGQGPEFLTYFQNEAQLDKSGLPSDRFFAERPEGSVSTLKIQRTQQEDSAVYLCASSYSDSPSSYNEQFFGPGTRLTVL.

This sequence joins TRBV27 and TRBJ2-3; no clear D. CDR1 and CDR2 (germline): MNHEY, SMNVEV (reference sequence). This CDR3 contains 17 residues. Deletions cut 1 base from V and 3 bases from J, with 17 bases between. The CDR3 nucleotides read TGTGCCAGCAGTTTATGGCGGAGTACCTCTGGAACAGATACGCAGTATTTT. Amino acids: CASSLWRSTSGTDTQYF.

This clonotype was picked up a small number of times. The CDR3 DNA follows: TGTGCCAGCAGCGTTGAGGCCTCTGGGGGCACCGGGGAGCTGTTTTTT. As protein: CASSVEASGGTGELFF. The rearrangement uses TRBV9 and TRBJ2-2; tentatively, D is TRBD1 or TRBD2 (5 bases each). V lost 2 bases, J lost 4 bases, and 15 bases lay in between. Germline lookup yields CDR1 SGDLS and CDR2 YYNGEE. The CDR3 totals 16 residues.

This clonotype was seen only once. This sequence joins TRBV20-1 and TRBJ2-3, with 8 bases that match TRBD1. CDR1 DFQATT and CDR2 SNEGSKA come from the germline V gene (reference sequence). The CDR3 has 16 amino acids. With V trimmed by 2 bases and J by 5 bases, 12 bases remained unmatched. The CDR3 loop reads CSARPGWQGAGDTQYF. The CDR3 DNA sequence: TGCAGTGCTAGACCGGGGTGGCAGGGGGCAGGAGATACGCAGTATTTT.

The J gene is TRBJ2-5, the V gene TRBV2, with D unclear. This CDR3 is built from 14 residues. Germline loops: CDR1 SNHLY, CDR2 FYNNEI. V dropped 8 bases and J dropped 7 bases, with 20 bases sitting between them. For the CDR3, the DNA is TGTGCCAGCGCCGTGGGCGAAGAGAATGGGACCCAGTACTTC. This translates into CASAVGEENGTQYF. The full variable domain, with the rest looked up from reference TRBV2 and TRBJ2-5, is EPEVTQTPSHQVTQMGQEVILRCVPISNHLYFYWYRQILGQKVEFLVSFYNNEISEKSEIFDDQFSVERPDGSNFTLKIRSTKLEDSAMYFCASAVGEENGTQYFGPGTRLLVL.